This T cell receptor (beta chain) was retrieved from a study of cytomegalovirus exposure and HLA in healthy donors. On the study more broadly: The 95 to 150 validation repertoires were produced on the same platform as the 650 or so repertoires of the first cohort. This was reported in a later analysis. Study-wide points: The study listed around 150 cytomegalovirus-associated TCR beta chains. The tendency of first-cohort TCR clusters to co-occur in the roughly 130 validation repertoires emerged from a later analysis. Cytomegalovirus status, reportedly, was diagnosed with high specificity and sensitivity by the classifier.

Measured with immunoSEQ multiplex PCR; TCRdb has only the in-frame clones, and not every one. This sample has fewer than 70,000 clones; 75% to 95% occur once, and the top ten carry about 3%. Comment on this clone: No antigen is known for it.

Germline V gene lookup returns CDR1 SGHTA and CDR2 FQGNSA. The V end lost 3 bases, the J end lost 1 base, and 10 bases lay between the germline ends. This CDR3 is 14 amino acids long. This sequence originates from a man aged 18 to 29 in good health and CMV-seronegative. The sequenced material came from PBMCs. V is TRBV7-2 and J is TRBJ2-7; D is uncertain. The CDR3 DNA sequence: TGTGCCAGCAGCTTGGCAGGAACTTCCTACGAGCAGTACTTC. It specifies CASSLAGTSYEQYF.